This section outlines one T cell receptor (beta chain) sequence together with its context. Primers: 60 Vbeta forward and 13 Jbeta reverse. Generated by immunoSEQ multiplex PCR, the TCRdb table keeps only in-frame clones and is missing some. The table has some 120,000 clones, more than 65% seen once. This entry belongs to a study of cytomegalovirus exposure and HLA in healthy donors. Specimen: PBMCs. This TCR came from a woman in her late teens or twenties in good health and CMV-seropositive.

In DNA form, the CDR3 reads TGTGCCAGCAGTGTTCGGACAGGCAGACAAGAGACCCAGTACTTC. The encoded protein is CASSVRTGRQETQYF. The rearrangement uses TRBV6-1 and TRBJ2-5; TRBD1 agrees at 7 bases. V shed 4 bases and J 2 bases; nucleotides not matched to a gene: 7. Looked up from germline, CDR1 is MNHNS and CDR2 is SASEGT. The CDR3 covers 15 residues.